This record looks at one TCR beta chain sequence and its context. The data were obtained in a study of blood T cell repertoires in COVID-19. The overall study: COVID-19 samples from acute and convalescent phases originated in the United States, Italy and Spain. Sample material is recorded as cDNA or gDNA derived from T cells, B-cell-depleted T cells, or PBMCs.

There are 15 residues in the CDR3. The ends lost 4 bases at V and 4 bases at J; junction bases unmatched: 7. The germline V gene encodes CDR1 SGHRS and CDR2 YFSETQ. Authors' methods: Reference gene primer amplification in the assay estimated nucleated cell counts. Sequencing used immunoSEQ multiplex PCR; TCRdb keeps in-frame clones, though not all of them. From that table come the V and J calls and clone size; the DNA was used to work out D and trimming. The sample lists more than 150,000 clones, 87% occurring once. This chain uses TRBV5-1 with TRBJ2-2; 7 nucleotides line up with TRBD1. Sequencing was done on a sample of peripheral blood. The clonotype was recovered from a man aged 40-50 years with active or convalescent COVID-19. The CDR3 spells CASSGQGTVTGELFF. DNA of the CDR3: TGCGCCAGCAGCGGTCAGGGGACAGTCACCGGGGAGCTGTTTTTT.